The clone carrying this T cell receptor beta chain was seen a handful of times. What it binds is not known. The data derive from a study of T cells after yellow fever vaccination. Notes on the study in general: Peaking on day 5 versus 15, the secondary response was faster but weaker. Subsequent to the booster, the majority of primary-vaccination clones reappeared (under 98% CD4, approximately 85% CD8). Abundant clonotypes from the bulk population could contaminate FACS-sorted repertoires.

CDR3 size: 17 residues. Trimming took 2 bases from V and 4 from J; bases not matched to a gene: 6. The germline gives CDR1 ENHRY, CDR2 SYGVKD. Template-switching 5'RACE yielded the TCR cDNA; a universal primer site and UMIs were added in the process. MiXCR, applied by TCRdb to the 5' RACE reads, yields one record per CDR3 protein. The sample consists of about 260,000 distinct CDR3 sequences, about 5% of them appearing once. The clonotype comes from a man in his late teens or twenties who received the YFV17D yellow fever vaccine. Material: CD4+ T cells sorted from PBMCs, obtained on the day of the yellow fever booster vaccination. The genes are TRBV10-3 and TRBJ2-3; 13 bases fit TRBD2. The CDR3 DNA reads as TGTGCCATCAGTGAGCCGGGGACTAGCGGGAAATCAGATACGCAGTATTTT. It yields the protein CAISEPGTSGKSDTQYF.